The T cell receptor (beta chain) under discussion was sequenced for a study of technical replicates of blood from several donors. The assay was immunoSEQ multiplex PCR, and TCRdb's table has in-frame clones only and misses some. The sample carries 100,000 or so clones, approximately 96% recorded once. Looked up from germline, CDR1 is MDHEN and CDR2 is SYDVKM. Losses at the gene ends were 7 bases for V and 6 bases for J; bases not matched to a gene: 12. This CDR3 contains 14 residues. The source of this sequence is a human donor in good health. The sample comprised T cells isolated from PBMCs. The gene calls are TRBV28 and TRBJ2-7; 7 nucleotides align to TRBD2. The CDR3 reads CASIPQRTRSEQYF. CDR3 DNA sequence: TGTGCCAGCATTCCCCAGCGGACTAGGAGCGAGCAGTACTTC.